A selection of T cell receptor beta chains follows, all from one sample in a study of PD-L1 blockade in urothelial cancer. Using immunoSEQ multiplex PCR, the repertoire was profiled, and TCRdb retains in-frame clones only, with some absent. The table has about 15,000 clones, roughly 90% seen once; the top ten hold over 12%. Sequencing used PBMCs, obtained around atezolizumab (anti-PD-L1) treatment. The receptors were gathered from a man aged 65 to 79 with urothelial cancer. CDR3s include the opening cysteine and the closing phenylalanine or tryptophan. D genes are given only for firm matches. Size is omitted from some rows. Given values are once, few, many or a class for expanded clones.

j_gene: TRBJ1-2
abundance: -
d_gene: -
v_gene: TRBV9
CDR3nt: TGTGCCAGCAGCGTAGTGGCCGCCCCGTCCTATGGCTACACCTTC
CDR3aa: CASSVVAAPSYGYTF

j_gene: TRBJ1-2
abundance: -
d_gene: -
v_gene: TRBV5-1
CDR3nt: TGCGCCAGCAGCTTGGCCAGGGATAACCTGCTTGGCTACACCTTC
CDR3aa: CASSLARDNLLGYTF

j_gene: TRBJ1-5
abundance: -
d_gene: -
v_gene: TRBV5-8
CDR3nt: TGTGCCAGCACCCGCTTACGACAGTCTTATCAGCCCCAGCATTTT
CDR3aa: CASTRLRQSYQPQHF

j_gene: TRBJ1-4
abundance: -
d_gene: TRBD1
v_gene: TRBV7-9
CDR3nt: TGTGCCAGCAGCACTAAACAGGGGGCGAGTGAAAAACTGTTTTTT
CDR3aa: CASSTKQGASEKLFF

j_gene: TRBJ1-4
abundance: -
d_gene: -
v_gene: TRBV9
CDR3nt: TGTGCCAGCAGCTTACTAGGGCAGTCTAATGAAAAACTGTTTTTT
CDR3aa: CASSLLGQSNEKLFF

j_gene: TRBJ2-5
abundance: -
d_gene: TRBD1
v_gene: TRBV11-2
CDR3nt: TGTGCCAGCAGCTCTAGACAGGGTGCACAAGAGACCCAGTACTTC
CDR3aa: CASSSRQGAQETQYF

j_gene: TRBJ2-7
abundance: -
d_gene: -
v_gene: TRBV28
CDR3nt: TGTGCCAGCAGTGGAGGGACCTTCCAGTCCGAGCAGTACTTC
CDR3aa: CASSGGTFQSEQYF

j_gene: TRBJ1-2
abundance: -
d_gene: TRBD1
v_gene: TRBV6-5
CDR3nt: TGTGCCAGCAGTTGGGGGACAGAGTTATCCGGCTACACCTTC
CDR3aa: CASSWGTELSGYTF

j_gene: TRBJ2-1
abundance: -
d_gene: TRBD2
v_gene: TRBV6-1
CDR3nt: TGTGCCAGCAGTGTCGTACTAGCGGGGGGGGATGAGCAGTTCTTC
CDR3aa: CASSVVLAGGDEQFF

j_gene: TRBJ2-3
abundance: -
d_gene: -
v_gene: TRBV19
CDR3nt: TGTGCCAGTGGGCCAGCAGATACGCAGTATTTT
CDR3aa: CASGPADTQYF

j_gene: TRBJ1-4
abundance: -
d_gene: -
v_gene: TRBV6-5
CDR3nt: TGTGCCAGCAGACTAAACAGGGATCTTAATGAAAAACTGTTTTTT
CDR3aa: CASRLNRDLNEKLFF

j_gene: TRBJ2-1
abundance: -
d_gene: -
v_gene: TRBV18
CDR3nt: TGTGCCAGCTCACCACCTGTCCCGGGACACAAAAATGAGCAGTTCTTC
CDR3aa: CASSPPVPGHKNEQFF

j_gene: TRBJ2-6
abundance: -
d_gene: -
v_gene: TRBV30
CDR3nt: TGTGGCGCAAGCTCTGGGGCCAACGTCCTGACTTTC
CDR3aa: CGASSGANVLTF

j_gene: TRBJ1-4
abundance: -
d_gene: -
v_gene: TRBV14
CDR3nt: TGTGCCAGCAGCCAAGAAGCGGCCGAAAAACTGTTTTTT
CDR3aa: CASSQEAAEKLFF

j_gene: TRBJ2-7
abundance: -
d_gene: -
v_gene: TRBV5-1
CDR3nt: TGCGCCAGCAGGACCGGGACTTCTAGTTCCTACGAGCAGTACTTC
CDR3aa: CASRTGTSSSYEQYF

j_gene: TRBJ1-4
abundance: -
d_gene: -
v_gene: TRBV30
CDR3nt: TGTGCCTGGAGTGACAGAAAGTTCAAAGCAACTAATGAAAAACTGTTTTTT
CDR3aa: CAWSDRKFKATNEKLFF

j_gene: TRBJ2-7
abundance: -
d_gene: -
v_gene: TRBV9
CDR3nt: TGTGCCAGCAGCGACCCCGTGGGGGGAGCCGAGCAGTACTTC
CDR3aa: CASSDPVGGAEQYF

j_gene: TRBJ1-6
abundance: -
d_gene: -
v_gene: TRBV7-6
CDR3nt: TGTGCCAGCAGCCACCCAGGGCAGCATTCACCCCTCCACTTT
CDR3aa: CASSHPGQHSPLHF

j_gene: TRBJ2-7
abundance: -
d_gene: -
v_gene: TRBV5-8
CDR3nt: TGTGCCAGCCATAGGAGGGGCTCGGCCTACGAGCAGTACTTC
CDR3aa: CASHRRGSAYEQYF

j_gene: TRBJ2-5
abundance: -
d_gene: -
v_gene: TRBV5-1
CDR3nt: TGCGCCAGCAGCTTGAGACGGGAAGAGACCCAGTACTTC
CDR3aa: CASSLRREETQYF

j_gene: TRBJ1-4
abundance: -
d_gene: -
v_gene: TRBV6-5
CDR3nt: TGTGCCAGCAGTTGGGGCAGGGGTGAAAAACTGTTTTTT
CDR3aa: CASSWGRGEKLFF

j_gene: TRBJ2-7
abundance: -
d_gene: TRBD1
v_gene: TRBV7-9
CDR3nt: TGTGCCAGCAGCTTCGAGACAGGGGGCACCTACGAGCAGTACTTC
CDR3aa: CASSFETGGTYEQYF

j_gene: TRBJ1-3
abundance: -
d_gene: -
v_gene: TRBV28
CDR3nt: TGTGCCAGCAGTCTCACTCAAGGGGACTTGGTGAACACCATATATTTT
CDR3aa: CASSLTQGDLVNTIYF

j_gene: TRBJ1-2
abundance: -
d_gene: TRBD1
v_gene: TRBV19
CDR3nt: TGTGCCAGCCAACGGACAGGTTCTAGCCCCGCTGGCTACACCTTC
CDR3aa: CASQRTGSSPAGYTF

j_gene: TRBJ2-3
abundance: once
d_gene: TRBD2
v_gene: TRBV5-5
CDR3nt: TGTGCCAGCAGCTGGACTAGCGGGGACACAGATACGCAGTATTTT
CDR3aa: CASSWTSGDTDTQYF

j_gene: TRBJ1-1
abundance: -
d_gene: -
v_gene: TRBV4-2
CDR3nt: TGTGCCAGCAGCCAAGCAGGCCCGAACACTGAAGCTTTCTTT
CDR3aa: CASSQAGPNTEAFF

j_gene: TRBJ2-7
abundance: -
d_gene: -
v_gene: TRBV5-1
CDR3nt: TGCGCCAGCAGCTTGGTAGGCGGGCGAAGCTCCTACGAGCAGTACTTC
CDR3aa: CASSLVGGRSSYEQYF

j_gene: TRBJ2-3
abundance: -
d_gene: -
v_gene: TRBV13
CDR3nt: TGTGCCAGCAGCTTAGGCCGTGGCCGTGATACGCAGTATTTT
CDR3aa: CASSLGRGRDTQYF

j_gene: TRBJ2-3
abundance: few
d_gene: TRBD1
v_gene: TRBV27
CDR3nt: TGTGCCAGCAGTTTCACAGGGGGTGTCACAGATACGCAGTATTTT
CDR3aa: CASSFTGGVTDTQYF

j_gene: TRBJ1-4
abundance: -
d_gene: TRBD1
v_gene: TRBV6-6
CDR3nt: TGTGCCAGCAGTTACACCGGGACAGCGAATGAAAAACTGTTTTTT
CDR3aa: CASSYTGTANEKLFF

j_gene: TRBJ2-1
abundance: -
d_gene: TRBD1
v_gene: TRBV5-1
CDR3nt: TGCGCCACGGCCGGGACAGGCTTGTACAATGAGCAGTTCTTC
CDR3aa: CATAGTGLYNEQFF

j_gene: TRBJ1-6
abundance: once
d_gene: TRBD1
v_gene: TRBV5-6
CDR3nt: TGTGCCAGCAGCCGCCCCGGACAGGGGGTTGATTCACCCCTCCACTTT
CDR3aa: CASSRPGQGVDSPLHF

j_gene: TRBJ1-4
abundance: -
d_gene: TRBD1
v_gene: TRBV6-5
CDR3nt: TGTGCCAGCAGTAAACCGGGACAGGGGGCACAAAAACTGTTTTTT
CDR3aa: CASSKPGQGAQKLFF

j_gene: TRBJ2-7
abundance: -
d_gene: -
v_gene: TRBV7-9
CDR3nt: TGTGCCAGCAGCTTGAGCGGCGAGCAGTACTTC
CDR3aa: CASSLSGEQYF

j_gene: TRBJ2-3
abundance: -
d_gene: -
v_gene: TRBV4-1
CDR3nt: TGCGCCAGCAGCCAAGAAAATAGGGGGAGAGATACGCAGTATTTT
CDR3aa: CASSQENRGRDTQYF

j_gene: TRBJ1-6
abundance: -
d_gene: TRBD1
v_gene: TRBV2
CDR3nt: TGTGCCAGCAGTGAAGCGCGGACAGGGGGCCGTCGGTGGGTTTCACCCCTCCACTTT
CDR3aa: CASSEARTGGRRWVSPLHF